The 9 T cell receptor beta chains below were found in one sample sequenced in a study of early T cells in non-severe SARS-CoV-2 infection. TCRdb reprocessed the 5' RACE reads with MiXCR, giving one entry per CDR3 protein. The profile shows over 75,000 distinct CDR3 sequences, roughly an eighth of them singletons. Sequencing used whole blood. These receptors all come from an adult who was a healthcare worker with PCR-confirmed SARS-CoV-2 infection or an uninfected control (not recorded which).

This clonotype came up a few times. The rearrangement joins TRBV29-1 to TRBJ2-1; either TRBD1 or TRBD2 may fit D (5 bases each). Trimming stripped 2 bases from V and 0 bases from J, with 11 bases between. This CDR3 spans 15 amino acids. CDR1 is SQVTM and CDR2 is ANQGSEA in the germline V gene. CDR3 amino acids: CSVERGRGSYNEQFF. CDR3 nucleotide sequence: TGCAGCGTTGAAAGGGGCCGGGGCTCCTACAATGAGCAGTTCTTC.

In its sample, this clonotype was seen many times. The genes are TRBV5-1 and TRBJ2-1; D might be TRBD2 (6 bases). The CDR3 is 17 amino acids. V lost 4 bases and J 4 bases, leaving 21 bases between the germline ends. Germline CDR1 SGHRS, CDR2 YFSETQ. CDR3 nucleotides: TGCGCCAGCAGCGAACCTCTCCATACCCGGGGGTACAATGAGCAGTTCTTC. Its translation is CASSEPLHTRGYNEQFF.

Ten or more counts support this clonotype. CDR3 bases: TGTGCCATCAGGATGAACACTGAAGCTTTCTTT. This codes for CAIRMNTEAFF. V is TRBV10-3 and J is TRBJ1-1; D is unclear. V lost 6 bases, J lost 0 bases, and 2 bases lay in between. The germline V gene has CDR1 ENHRY and CDR2 SYGVKD. This CDR3 is built from 11 residues.

Many counts were recorded for this clonotype. In DNA form, the CDR3 reads TGTGCCAGCAGCCCTTGGGGGCAGACCCAAGAGACCCAGTACTTC. Translation gives CASSPWGQTQETQYF. The gene calls are TRBV7-6 and TRBJ2-5, with a weak D call TRBD1 (6 bases). The CDR3 is 15 amino acids. The V end was cut by 5 bases, the J end by 1 base, with 14 bases between. The germline gives CDR1 SGHVS, CDR2 FNYEAQ.

The J gene is TRBJ1-1, the V gene TRBV28; no firm D call. CDR1 MDHEN and CDR2 SYDVKM come from the germline V gene. The CDR3 consists of 14 residues. V shed 3 bases and J shed 1 base, with 9 bases lying between them. The CDR3 here is CASSLLGANTEAFF. The CDR3 coding sequence is TGTGCCAGCAGTTTGTTGGGAGCGAACACTGAAGCTTTCTTT.

The chain combines TRBV28 with TRBJ2-7, with D tentatively TRBD2 (6 bases). The V and J ends lost 6 bases and 2 bases respectively, with 11 bases between them. CDR3 length equals 13 residues. Germline V lookup: CDR1 MDHEN, CDR2 SYDVKM. CDR3 in DNA: TGTGCCAGCAGCACGGGACTCGCCTACGAGCAGTACTTC. It yields the protein CASSTGLAYEQYF.

This clonotype showed up many times. The V and J genes are TRBV3-1 and TRBJ2-1; D possibly uses TRBD1 or TRBD2 (5 bases each). Germline-derived CDR1 and CDR2 are LGHDT and YNNKEL (reference sequence). V lost 3 bases, J lost 4 bases, and 10 bases lay in between. The CDR3 has 14 amino acids. The DNA for the CDR3 is TGTGCCAGCAGCCACTCGAGGGGTTACAATGAGCAGTTCTTC. It codes for CASSHSRGYNEQFF.

This clonotype was observed a handful of times. This chain joins TRBV7-9 and TRBJ1-6; a weak D match, TRBD1 (5 bases). V was trimmed by 1 base and J by 7 bases, leaving 11 bases between them. The length of the CDR3 is 15 residues. Germline CDR1 reads SEHNR; CDR2 reads FQNEAQ (reference sequence). The CDR3 loop reads CASSLELGTNSPLHF. The CDR3 bases are TGTGCCAGCAGCTTAGAGTTGGGGACCAATTCACCCCTCCACTTT. Filled out from reference TRBV7-9 and TRBJ1-6, the complete variable domain reads DTGVSQNPRHKITKRGQNVTFRCDPISEHNRLYWYRQTLGQGPEFLTYFQNEAQLEKSRLLSDRFSAERPKGSFSTLEIQRTEQGDSAMYLCASSLELGTNSPLHFGNGTRLTVT.

The gene calls are TRBV18 and TRBJ1-2; 7 bases line up with TRBD1. The germline gives CDR1 KGHSH, CDR2 LQKENI. The CDR3 extends over 15 amino acids. The V gene end was trimmed by 3 bases and the J gene end by 4 bases; junction bases not matched to a gene: 8. CDR3 in DNA: TGTGCCAGCTCACCTTCCAAGGGGGCTGGCTATGGCTACACCTTC. This gives the protein CASSPSKGAGYGYTF.